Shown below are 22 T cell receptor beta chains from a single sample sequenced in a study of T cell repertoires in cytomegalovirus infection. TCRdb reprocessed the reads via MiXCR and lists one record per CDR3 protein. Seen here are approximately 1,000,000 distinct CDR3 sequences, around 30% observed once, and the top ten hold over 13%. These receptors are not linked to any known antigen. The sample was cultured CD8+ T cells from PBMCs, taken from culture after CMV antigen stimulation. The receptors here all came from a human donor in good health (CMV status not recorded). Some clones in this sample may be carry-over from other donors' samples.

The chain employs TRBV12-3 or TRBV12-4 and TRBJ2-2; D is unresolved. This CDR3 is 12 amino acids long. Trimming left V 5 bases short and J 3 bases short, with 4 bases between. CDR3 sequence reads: CASSTDTGELFF. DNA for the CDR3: TGTGCCAGCAGTACCGACACCGGGGAGCTGTTTTTT.

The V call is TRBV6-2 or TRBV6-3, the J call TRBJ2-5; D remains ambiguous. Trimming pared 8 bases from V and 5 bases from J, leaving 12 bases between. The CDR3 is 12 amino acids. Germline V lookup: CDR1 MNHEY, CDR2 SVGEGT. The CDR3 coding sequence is TGTGCCAGCTTGGACCGGGCTGAGACCCAGTACTTC. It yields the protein CASLDRAETQYF.

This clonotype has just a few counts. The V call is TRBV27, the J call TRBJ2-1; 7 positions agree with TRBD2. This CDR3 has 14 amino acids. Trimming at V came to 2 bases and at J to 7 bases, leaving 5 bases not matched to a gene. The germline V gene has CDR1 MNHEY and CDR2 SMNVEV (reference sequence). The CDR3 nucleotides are TGTGCCAGCAGTTTAGGTGGGGGGGTGAATGAGCAGTTCTTC. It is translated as CASSLGGGVNEQFF.

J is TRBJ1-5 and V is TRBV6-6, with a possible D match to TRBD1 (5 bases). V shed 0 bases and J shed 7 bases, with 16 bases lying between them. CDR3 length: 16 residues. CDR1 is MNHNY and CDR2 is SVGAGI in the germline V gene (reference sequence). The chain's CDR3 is CASSYSTQGVGQPQHF. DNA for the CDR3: TGTGCCAGCAGTTACTCGACTCAGGGAGTAGGGCAGCCCCAGCATTTT.

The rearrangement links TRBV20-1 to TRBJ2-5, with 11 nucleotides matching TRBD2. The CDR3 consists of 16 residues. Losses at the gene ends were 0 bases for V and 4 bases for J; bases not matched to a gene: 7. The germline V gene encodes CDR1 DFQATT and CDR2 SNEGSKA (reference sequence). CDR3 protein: CSARDLLAGGLETQYF. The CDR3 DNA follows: TGCAGTGCTAGAGATCTCCTAGCGGGGGGTCTAGAGACCCAGTACTTC.

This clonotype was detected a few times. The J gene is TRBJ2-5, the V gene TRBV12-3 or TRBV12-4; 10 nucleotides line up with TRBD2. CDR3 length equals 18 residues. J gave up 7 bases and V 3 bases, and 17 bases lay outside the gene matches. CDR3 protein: CASSLGSGGLPALRTQYF. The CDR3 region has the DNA TGTGCCAGCAGTTTGGGTAGCGGGGGGCTCCCCGCCCTTAGGACCCAGTACTTC.

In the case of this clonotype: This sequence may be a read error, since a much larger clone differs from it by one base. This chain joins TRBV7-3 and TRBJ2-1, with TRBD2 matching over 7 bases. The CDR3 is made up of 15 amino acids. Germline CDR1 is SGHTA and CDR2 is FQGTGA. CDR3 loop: CASSIGTIMHNEEFF. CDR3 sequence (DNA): TGTGCCAGCAGCATCGGGACTATAATGCACAATGAGGAGTTCTTC.

Written as DNA, the CDR3 is TGTGCCAGCAGCGGTGAAGCGGGGGTCACAGATACGCAGTATTTT. It codes for CASSGEAGVTDTQYF. The chain employs TRBV7-8 and TRBJ2-3, with 8 nucleotides matching TRBD2. Germline V lookup: CDR1 SGHVS, CDR2 FQNEAQ. V shed 5 bases and J 2 bases; nucleotides not matched to a gene: 6. The CDR3 sequence is 15 residues long. The variable domain in full, completed from reference TRBV7-8 and TRBJ2-3, reads GAGVSQSPRYKVAKRGQDVALRCDPISGHVSLFWYQQALGQGPEFLTYFQNEAQLDKSGLPSDRFFAERPEGSVSTLKIQRTQQEDSAVYLCASSGEAGVTDTQYFGPGTRLTVL.

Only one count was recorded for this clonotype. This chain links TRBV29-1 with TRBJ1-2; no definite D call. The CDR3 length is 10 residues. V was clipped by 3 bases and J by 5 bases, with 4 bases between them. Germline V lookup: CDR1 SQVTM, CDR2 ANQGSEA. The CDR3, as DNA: TGCAGCGTTGACGATTATGGCTACACCTTC. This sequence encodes CSVDDYGYTF.

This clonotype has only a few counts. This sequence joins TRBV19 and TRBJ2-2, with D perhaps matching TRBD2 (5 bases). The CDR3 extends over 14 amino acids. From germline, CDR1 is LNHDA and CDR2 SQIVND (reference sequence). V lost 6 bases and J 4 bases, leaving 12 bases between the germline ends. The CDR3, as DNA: TGTGCCAGTAGCCGGTATGAGGGCACCGGGGAGCTGTTTTTT. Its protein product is CASSRYEGTGELFF. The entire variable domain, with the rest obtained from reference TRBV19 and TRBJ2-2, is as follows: DGGITQSPKYLFRKEGQNVTLSCEQNLNHDAMYWYRQDPGQGLRLIYYSQIVNDFQKGDIAEGYSVSREKKESFPLTVTSAQKNPTAFYLCASSRYEGTGELFFGEGSRLTVL.

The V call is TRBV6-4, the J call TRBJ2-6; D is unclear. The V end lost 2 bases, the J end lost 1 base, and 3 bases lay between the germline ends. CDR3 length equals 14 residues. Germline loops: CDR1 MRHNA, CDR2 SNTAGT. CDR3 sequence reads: CASSDGSGANVLTF. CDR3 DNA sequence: TGTGCCAGCAGTGACGGTTCTGGGGCCAACGTCCTGACTTTC.

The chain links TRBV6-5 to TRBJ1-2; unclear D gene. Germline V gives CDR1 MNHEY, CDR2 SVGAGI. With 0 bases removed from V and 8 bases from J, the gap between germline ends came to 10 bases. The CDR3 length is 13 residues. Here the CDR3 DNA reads TGTGCCAGCAGTTACTCGCGGCAGGAAGGCTACACCTTC. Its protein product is CASSYSRQEGYTF.

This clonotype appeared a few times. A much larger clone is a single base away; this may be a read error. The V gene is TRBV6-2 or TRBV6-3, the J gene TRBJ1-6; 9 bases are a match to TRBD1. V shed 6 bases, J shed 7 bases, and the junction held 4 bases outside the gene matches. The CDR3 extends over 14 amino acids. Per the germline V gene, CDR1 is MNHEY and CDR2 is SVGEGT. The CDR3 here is CASSRGTGNSPLHF. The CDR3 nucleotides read TGTGCCAGCAGCCGCGGGACAGGGAATTCACCCCTCCACTTT.

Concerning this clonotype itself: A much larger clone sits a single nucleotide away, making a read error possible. The CDR3 sequence is CASSLLAGEVDTQYF. CDR3 DNA: TGTGCCAGCAGCTTGCTAGCGGGGGAGGTAGATACGCAGTATTTT. This chain links TRBV7-8 with TRBJ2-3, with 10 nucleotides matching TRBD2. CDR3 length equals 15 residues. The V and J ends lost 3 bases and 5 bases, in that order; junction bases with no gene match: 5. Germline-derived CDR1 and CDR2 are SGHVS and FQNEAQ. The full variable domain, its missing parts supplied by reference TRBV7-8 and TRBJ2-3, is GAGVSQSPRYKVAKRGQDVALRCDPISGHVSLFWYQQALGQGPEFLTYFQNEAQLDKSGLPSDRFFAERPEGSVSTLKIQRTQQEDSAVYLCASSLLAGEVDTQYFGPGTRLTVL.

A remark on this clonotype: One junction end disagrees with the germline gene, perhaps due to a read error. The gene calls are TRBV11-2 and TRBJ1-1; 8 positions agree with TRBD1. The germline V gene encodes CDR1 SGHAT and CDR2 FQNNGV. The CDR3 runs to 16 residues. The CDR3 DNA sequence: TGTGCCAGCAGCTTATGGAGCAGGGGGCTGAAAACTGAAGCTTTCTTT. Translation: CASSLWSRGLKTEAFF.

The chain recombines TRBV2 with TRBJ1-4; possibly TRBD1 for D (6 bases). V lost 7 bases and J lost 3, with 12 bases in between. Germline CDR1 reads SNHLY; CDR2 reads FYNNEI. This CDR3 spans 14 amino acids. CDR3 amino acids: CASIEGGSNEKLFF. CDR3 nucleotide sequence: TGTGCCAGCATCGAGGGGGGGTCTAATGAAAAACTGTTTTTT.

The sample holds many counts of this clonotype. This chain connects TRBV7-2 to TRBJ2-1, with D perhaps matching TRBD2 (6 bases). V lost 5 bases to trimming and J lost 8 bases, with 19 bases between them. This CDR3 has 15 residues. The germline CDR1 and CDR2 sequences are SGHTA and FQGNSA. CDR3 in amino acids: CASSPALGLGYEQFF. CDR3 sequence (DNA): TGTGCCAGCAGCCCTGCCCTGGGACTCGGGTATGAGCAGTTCTTC.

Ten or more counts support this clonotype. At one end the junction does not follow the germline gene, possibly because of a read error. This CDR3 reads CASSSNKGSEAFF. The CDR3, as DNA: TGTGCTAGCAGCTCCAATAAGGGAAGTGAAGCTTTCTTT. J is TRBJ1-1 and V is TRBV7-7; D call uncertain. The CDR3 loop spans 13 amino acids. CDR1 is SSHAT and CDR2 is FNYEAQ in the germline V gene (reference sequence).

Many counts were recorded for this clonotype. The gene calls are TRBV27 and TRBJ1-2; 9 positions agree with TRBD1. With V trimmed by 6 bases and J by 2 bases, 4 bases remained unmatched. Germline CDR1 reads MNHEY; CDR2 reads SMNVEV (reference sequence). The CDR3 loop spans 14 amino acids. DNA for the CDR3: TGTGCCAGCAGCTTAACAGGGGGCAACTATGGCTACACCTTC. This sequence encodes CASSLTGGNYGYTF.

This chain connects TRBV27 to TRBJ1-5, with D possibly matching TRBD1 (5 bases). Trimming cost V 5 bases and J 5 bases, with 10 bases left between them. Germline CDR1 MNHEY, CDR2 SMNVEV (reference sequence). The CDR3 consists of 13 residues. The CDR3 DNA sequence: TGTGCCAGCAGTGAGGGGTTCGATCAGCCCCAGCATTTT. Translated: CASSEGFDQPQHF.

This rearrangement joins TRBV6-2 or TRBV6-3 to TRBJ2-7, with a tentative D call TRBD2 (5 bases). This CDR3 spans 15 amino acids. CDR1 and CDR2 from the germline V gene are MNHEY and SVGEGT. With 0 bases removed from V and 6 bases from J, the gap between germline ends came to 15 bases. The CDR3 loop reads CASSYSTTAVSEQYV. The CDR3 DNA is TGTGCCAGCAGTTACTCGACTACAGCGGTTTCCGAGCAGTACGTC.

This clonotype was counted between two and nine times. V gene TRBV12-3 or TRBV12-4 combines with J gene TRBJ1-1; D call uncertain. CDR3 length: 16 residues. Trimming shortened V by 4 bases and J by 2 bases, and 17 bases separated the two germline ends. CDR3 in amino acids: CASSSPPTRGNTEAFF. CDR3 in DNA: TGTGCCAGCAGTTCCCCGCCCACACGGGGTAACACTGAAGCTTTCTTT.